This T cell receptor beta chain was recorded in a study of molecular identifiers for immune sequencing clone quantification. Trimming shortened V by 7 bases and J by 4 bases, and 19 bases separated the two germline ends. Looked up from germline, CDR1 is MNHNS and CDR2 is SASEGT. CDR3 length: 15 amino acids. One entry per CDR3 protein results from TCRdb running MiXCR on the PCR reads. This sample has some 88,000 distinct CDR3 sequences, with 20% to 25% found just once. Naive CD8 libraries came from around 20,000 to 1,000,000 sorted cells with 10%, 30% or 50% RNA. Sorting isolated naive CD8 T cells as CD8+CD4-CCR7+CD45RA+ events.

The gene calls are TRBV6-1 and TRBJ1-1; D is undetermined. The sequence came from a human donor in good health. Some libraries in this study had Jurkat cell RNA spiked in. Sequenced input: naive CD8+ T cells from blood, with Jurkat cell RNA spiked in. The subset denotes: FACS-sorted CD8+CD4-CCR7+CD45RA+ naive T cells. This CDR3 is CASNQMGWSGTEAFF. CDR3 coding DNA: TGTGCCAGCAATCAAATGGGGTGGTCGGGCACTGAAGCTTTCTTT.